These 10 T cell receptor beta chains were all obtained from the same sample, sequenced in a study of patients and donors after allogeneic stem cell transplantation. Each CDR3 protein is one row after TCRdb ran MiXCR on the RT-PCR reads. The sample has tens of thousands of distinct CDR3 sequences, approximately 5.2% seen once. The specimen was blood, either unsorted or a sorted T cell fraction (not recorded which). The receptors come from a human donor who was either an allogeneic HSCT recipient or a stem cell or donor lymphocyte infusion donor (not recorded which). It is not recorded whose cells these are; they may come from a transplant donor.

This clonotype came up many times. The chain joins TRBV20-1 to TRBJ2-1; the match to TRBD2 covers 9 bases. The CDR3 sequence is 14 residues long. Unmatched junction bases numbered 2, after V lost 4 bases and J lost 1 base. CDR1 DFQATT and CDR2 SNEGSKA come from the germline V gene (reference sequence). The CDR3 loop is CSATGLASYNEQFF. CDR3 coding DNA: TGCAGTGCTACGGGACTAGCATCCTACAATGAGCAGTTCTTC.

The table lists this clonotype with many counts. This chain connects TRBV20-1 to TRBJ2-1, with 8 bases that match TRBD2. Trimming cost V 4 bases and J 2 bases; bases outside gene matches: 7. The germline gives CDR1 DFQATT, CDR2 SNEGSKA (reference sequence). The CDR3 is made up of 15 amino acids. CDR3 in DNA: TGCAGTGCTACAGTTAGCGGGGTCCCCTACAATGAGCAGTTCTTC. This translates into CSATVSGVPYNEQFF.

This clonotype was seen at least ten times. The CDR3 loop reads CASSTGTDYGYTF. CDR3 sequence (DNA): TGTGCCAGCTCAACCGGGACGGACTATGGCTACACCTTC. The gene calls are TRBV18 and TRBJ1-2; D is perhaps TRBD1 (5 bases). Trimming pared 5 bases from V and 3 bases from J, leaving 10 bases between. The V gene's germline CDR1 is KGHSH and CDR2 LQKENI. The CDR3 contains 13 residues. Based on the CDR3 plus reference TRBV18 and TRBJ1-2, the full variable domain is NAGVMQNPRHLVRRRGQEARLRCSPMKGHSHVYWYRQLPEEGLKFMVYLQKENIIDESGMPKERFSAEFPKEGPSILRIQQVVRGDSAAYFCASSTGTDYGYTFGSGTRLTVV.

This clonotype was detected ten times or more. The V gene is TRBV5-1, the J gene TRBJ2-2, with TRBD1 identical over 9 bases. The CDR3 spans 16 residues. With 0 bases clipped from V and 4 bases from J, the junction kept 4 bases outside the gene matches. The V gene's germline CDR1 is SGHRS and CDR2 YFSETQ. CDR3 residues: CASSLVTGGGTGELFF. CDR3 DNA: TGCGCCAGCAGCTTGGTTACAGGGGGCGGCACCGGGGAGCTGTTTTTT.

This clonotype was recorded at least ten times. The V call is TRBV20-1, the J call TRBJ1-1; D uncertain. This CDR3 comprises 12 residues. Germline V gene data show CDR1 as DFQATT and CDR2 as SNEGSKA (reference sequence). Trimming took off 6 bases at V and 5 bases at J, with 13 bases between the two ends. This chain's CDR3 is CSAAPIWTEAFF. CDR3 sequence (DNA): TGCAGTGCCGCCCCGATATGGACTGAAGCTTTCTTT.

The sample holds a few counts of this clonotype. The V and J genes are TRBV7-8 and TRBJ2-7; D call uncertain. This CDR3 is built from 15 residues. V gave up 1 base and J gave up 3 bases, with 13 bases separating them. The V gene's germline CDR1 is SGHVS and CDR2 FQNEAQ. CDR3 nucleotides: TGTGCCAGCAGCTTAGGTCGGCCCCTCGACTACGAGCAGTACTTC. Protein: CASSLGRPLDYEQYF.

Ten or more counts support this clonotype. This chain joins TRBV12-3 or TRBV12-4 and TRBJ1-5; TRBD1 matches at 7 bases. This CDR3 has 15 amino acids. V lost 6 bases and J lost 2; bases outside the gene matches: 7. The CDR3 protein is CASSRQGSGNQPQHF. DNA for the CDR3: TGTGCCAGCAGCAGACAGGGTTCTGGCAATCAGCCCCAGCATTTT.

The chain is built from TRBV10-2 and TRBJ1-2; D possibly corresponds to TRBD1 (5 bases). Germline lookup yields CDR1 WSHSY and CDR2 SAAADI. Trimming pared 7 bases from V and 4 bases from J, leaving 13 bases between. The CDR3 runs to 13 residues. The CDR3 region has the DNA TGCGCCAGCAAGGCAGTGGGGCCCTATGGCTACACCTTC. This codes for CASKAVGPYGYTF.

This clonotype was seen ten or more times. The chain combines TRBV5-6 with TRBJ1-1; tentatively, D is TRBD1 (6 bases). Trimming left V 0 bases short and J 0 bases short, with 12 bases between. Germline V gene data show CDR1 as SGHDT and CDR2 as YYEEEE. This CDR3 region has 16 residues. CDR3 nucleotides: TGTGCCAGCAGCTTGGGTCTGGGGGACATGAACACTGAAGCTTTCTTT. Translated, it gives CASSLGLGDMNTEAFF.

In its sample, this clonotype was seen many times. The chain combines TRBV28 with TRBJ2-1; 13 bases map to TRBD2. Germline CDR1 and CDR2: MDHEN and SYDVKM. The CDR3 has 18 residues. After removal of 6 bases from V and 1 base from J, the junction contained 9 bases not matched to a gene. CDR3 in amino acids: CASSARGLAGASYNEQFF. The CDR3 DNA reads as TGTGCCAGCAGCGCTCGTGGACTAGCGGGAGCATCCTACAATGAGCAGTTCTTC.